The 22 T cell receptor beta chains listed next were all sequenced from one sample in a study of control samples from healthy donors and cancer patients. Some clones are missing from TCRdb's copy, which holds only in-frame ones; the method was immunoSEQ multiplex PCR. Here the sample spans 150,000 or so clones, about 89% being singletons. Sequences were obtained from blood. Source of these receptors: a man aged 18 to 35 in good health.

V and J are TRBV11-3 and TRBJ1-6; no reliable D call. V dropped 7 bases and J dropped 7 bases, with 17 bases sitting between them. Germline-derived CDR1 and CDR2 are SGHNT and YENEEA. This CDR3 region has 15 residues. DNA of the CDR3: TGTGCCAGCAACTCCCTTACTGAACGAAATTCACCCCTCCACTTT. Translating gives CASNSLTERNSPLHF.

This clone was observed once. The chain has TRBV6-5 and TRBJ2-1, with D possibly TRBD1 on 5 matching bases. The CDR3 length is 13 residues. Trimming shortened V by 10 bases and J by 3 bases, and 13 bases separated the two germline ends. CDR1 MNHEY and CDR2 SVGAGI come from the germline V gene. The CDR3 here is CATSWGHYNEQFF. Here the CDR3 DNA reads TGTGCCACCTCGTGGGGCCACTACAATGAGCAGTTCTTC.

The rearrangement uses TRBV7-2 and TRBJ2-7; D ambiguous. There are 12 residues in the CDR3. Germline values: CDR1 SGHTA, CDR2 FQGNSA. V lost 6 bases to trimming and J lost 3 bases, with 9 bases between them. The DNA for the CDR3 is TGTGCCAGCAGTCAAATAGGCTACGAGCAGTACTTC. This encodes CASSQIGYEQYF.

The rearrangement uses TRBV6-6 and TRBJ1-2, with a possible D match to TRBD1 (6 bases). This CDR3 has 14 residues. Germline-derived CDR1 and CDR2 are MNHNY and SVGAGI (reference sequence). The ends were cut back, 5 bases at V and 6 bases at J, with 16 bases in the middle. CDR3 sequence reads: CASSATTGFNGYTF. Here the CDR3 DNA reads TGTGCCAGCAGTGCAACTACAGGGTTCAATGGCTACACCTTC.

V usage is TRBV11-2 and J usage is TRBJ2-3; D remains ambiguous. Trimming shortened V by 3 bases and J by 2 bases, and 3 bases separated the two germline ends. The CDR3 extends over 12 amino acids. CDR1 and CDR2 (germline): SGHAT, FQNNGV. The CDR3 protein is CASSFITDTQYF. CDR3 coding DNA: TGTGCCAGCAGCTTCATCACAGATACGCAGTATTTT.

This chain links TRBV6-5 with TRBJ2-6; no clear D gene. Germline loops: CDR1 MNHEY, CDR2 SVGAGI. Trimming pared 6 bases from V and 2 bases from J, leaving 8 bases between. This CDR3 has 14 residues. The CDR3: CASSGLPGANVLTF. The CDR3, as DNA: TGTGCCAGCAGCGGTCTGCCTGGGGCCAACGTCCTGACTTTC.

The rearrangement links TRBV6-1 to TRBJ2-7; 9 bases map to TRBD1. The V segment lost 1 base and the J segment 0 bases; nucleotides outside the gene matches: 4. The CDR3 sequence is 16 residues long. Germline lookup yields CDR1 MNHNS and CDR2 SASEGT. The CDR3 region is CASSEGTGERSYEQYF. The CDR3 coding sequence is TGTGCCAGCAGTGAAGGGACAGGGGAGCGCTCCTACGAGCAGTACTTC.

The V gene is TRBV19, the J gene TRBJ2-2; no reliable D call. Germline CDR1 and CDR2: LNHDA and SQIVND (reference sequence). With 4 bases removed from V and 5 bases from J, the gap between germline ends came to 8 bases. The CDR3 consists of 13 residues. CDR3 bases: TGTGCCAGTAGTAGCAGATTAACCGGGGAGCTGTTTTTT. Translated, it gives CASSSRLTGELFF.

This clone was seen a single time. The chain is built from TRBV7-2 and TRBJ2-2; the match to TRBD1 covers 9 bases. The junction had 7 bases not matched to a gene; V was cut back by 3 bases and J by 8 bases. Germline lookup yields CDR1 SGHTA and CDR2 FQGNSA. The CDR3 length is 15 residues. DNA of the CDR3: TGTGCCAGCAGCTTTGCCGGGACAGGGAGGGGGGAGCTGTTTTTT. Encoded protein: CASSFAGTGRGELFF.

V is TRBV28 and J is TRBJ2-3, with 10 bases fitting TRBD1. Trimming took 4 bases from V and 7 from J; bases not matched to a gene: 5. Germline V lookup: CDR1 MDHEN, CDR2 SYDVKM. The CDR3 covers 14 residues. CDR3 in DNA: TGTGCCAGCAGTTCGGGACAGGGGATTTATACGCAGTATTTT. The encoded protein is CASSSGQGIYTQYF. Filled out from reference TRBV28 and TRBJ2-3, the complete variable domain reads DVKVTQSSRYLVKRTGEKVFLECVQDMDHENMFWYRQDPGLGLRLIYFSYDVKMKEKGDIPEGYSVSREKKERFSLILESASTNQTSMYLCASSSGQGIYTQYFGPGTRLTVL.

This clone has more than one count but fewer than ten. V is TRBV25-1 and J is TRBJ2-7; possibly TRBD1 or TRBD2 for D (5 bases each). The CDR3 is 15 residues long. V was pared by 6 bases and J by 7 bases, with 22 bases between. CDR1 is MGHDK and CDR2 is SYGVNS in the germline V gene. Written as DNA, the CDR3 is TGTGCCAGCAGCCTTGCGGGCAGGGCCCCCGGGGAGCAGTACTTC. It yields the protein CASSLAGRAPGEQYF.

The rearrangement links TRBV19 to TRBJ2-5; TRBD1 aligns across 7 bases. CDR3 length equals 13 residues. J was trimmed by 3 bases and V by 6 bases; bases with no gene match: 4. The germline V gene has CDR1 LNHDA and CDR2 SQIVND (reference sequence). This CDR3 is CASRWGTEETQYF. The CDR3 DNA reads TGTGCCAGTAGGTGGGGGACAGAAGAGACCCAGTACTTC.

Points on this clone: The same CDR3 arises from other DNA sequences in this sample as well. The rearrangement joins TRBV6-5 to TRBJ1-1; tentatively, D is TRBD1 (6 bases). The V gene lost 0 bases and the J gene lost 1 base, with 6 bases spanning the gap. Germline-derived CDR1 and CDR2 are MNHEY and SVGAGI. The CDR3 runs 14 residues. The CDR3 nucleotides read TGTGCCAGCAGTTACTCGACAGGGAACACTGAAGCTTTCTTT. Translation: CASSYSTGNTEAFF.

This clone came up a few times. The gene calls are TRBV3-1 (or the pseudogene TRBV3-2) and TRBJ1-2, with 9 bases matching TRBD1. CDR1 is LGHDT and CDR2 is YNNKEL in the germline V gene (reference sequence). There are 15 residues in the CDR3. Unmatched junction bases numbered 9, after V lost 2 bases and J lost 8 bases. The CDR3 region has the DNA TGTGCCAGCAGCCAACCGGGACAGGGAAGTGCAGGCTACACCTTC. Protein product: CASSQPGQGSAGYTF.

The chain couples TRBV5-1 to TRBJ1-1; D is perhaps TRBD1 (6 bases). The germline V and J ends were trimmed by 4 bases and 3 bases, with 16 bases remaining between them. This CDR3 is built from 15 residues. Germline lookup yields CDR1 SGHRS and CDR2 YFSETQ. The CDR3 DNA follows: TGCGCCAGCAGCAACAGGGAGTTCGGAGACACTGAAGCTTTCTTT. Its translation: CASSNREFGDTEAFF.

The rearrangement links TRBV6-6 to TRBJ1-3; no clear D gene. The CDR3 loop spans 14 amino acids. Trimming cost V 5 bases and J 0 bases, with 8 bases left between them. Germline CDR1 is MNHNY and CDR2 is SVGAGI (reference sequence). The CDR3 DNA follows: TGTGCCAGCAGTCGAGACGGCTCTGGAAACACCATATATTTT. Translating it yields CASSRDGSGNTIYF.

This clone came up once. The rearrangement links TRBV7-2 to TRBJ1-3; D gene uncertain. Trimming removed 2 bases from V and 4 bases from J, with 12 bases in between. The V gene's germline CDR1 is SGHTA and CDR2 FQGNSA. The CDR3 contains 15 residues. CDR3 amino acids: CASSLSPQTGNTIYF. CDR3 DNA sequence: TGTGCCAGCAGCTTATCCCCCCAAACGGGAAACACCATATATTTT. The full variable domain, with the rest looked up from reference TRBV7-2 and TRBJ1-3, is GAGVSQSPSNKVTEKGKDVELRCDPISGHTALYWYRQSLGQGLEFLIYFQGNSAPDKSGLPSDRFSAERTGGSVSTLTIQRTQQEDSAVYLCASSLSPQTGNTIYFGEGSWLTVV.

This clone was observed a single time. This chain joins TRBV3-1 (or the pseudogene TRBV3-2) and TRBJ1-1; D not certain. This CDR3 region has 14 residues. The ends were cut back, 4 bases at V and 3 bases at J, with 12 bases in the middle. Looked up from germline, CDR1 is LGHDT and CDR2 is YNNKEL (reference sequence). The CDR3 bases are TGTGCCAGCAGCCCCAACGAAGGGTACACTGAAGCTTTCTTT. Protein product: CASSPNEGYTEAFF.

This chain uses TRBV5-1 with TRBJ2-2, with D possibly being TRBD2 (5 bases). The CDR3 spans 16 residues. V was cut by 4 bases and J by 3 bases, with 16 bases left in between. The germline V gene encodes CDR1 SGHRS and CDR2 YFSETQ. CDR3 in amino acids: CASSRDYRRDTGELFF. The CDR3 DNA sequence: TGCGCCAGCAGCCGAGACTACCGACGCGACACCGGGGAGCTGTTTTTT. The variable domain in full, completed from reference TRBV5-1 and TRBJ2-2, reads KAGVTQTPRYLIKTRGQQVTLSCSPISGHRSVSWYQQTPGQGLQFLFEYFSETQRNKGNFPGRFSGRQFSNSRSEMNVSTLELGDSALYLCASSRDYRRDTGELFFGEGSRLTVL.

This chain connects TRBV6-5 to TRBJ1-2, with 7 positions matching TRBD1. This CDR3 spans 11 amino acids. The germline V gene has CDR1 MNHEY and CDR2 SVGAGI. The junction had 2 bases not matched to a gene; V was cut back by 9 bases and J by 4 bases. The DNA of the CDR3 is TGTGCCAGTCAGGGGGTCTATGGCTACACCTTC. Translating it yields CASQGVYGYTF.

This clone came up once. The J gene is TRBJ1-5, the V gene TRBV5-1; 8 nucleotides match TRBD1. The trim removed 4 bases at V and 2 bases at J, leaving 8 bases unmatched. The CDR3 runs to 16 residues. Germline V CDR1 and CDR2: SGHRS, YFSETQ. The CDR3 region is CASSPEPGQGNQPQHF. The CDR3 DNA reads as TGCGCCAGCAGCCCAGAACCGGGACAGGGCAATCAGCCCCAGCATTTT.

This clone was seen only once. The V call is TRBV5-1, the J call TRBJ1-6; the match to TRBD1 covers 8 bases. Losses at the gene ends were 4 bases for V and 4 bases for J; bases not matched to a gene: 4. Germline V gives CDR1 SGHRS, CDR2 YFSETQ. CDR3 size: 15 residues. The CDR3 coding sequence is TGCGCCAGCAGCCGGGACAGGTCGTATAATTCACCCCTCCACTTT. Encoded protein: CASSRDRSYNSPLHF.